The clone carrying this T cell receptor (beta chain) was observed a single time. The CDR3 contains 16 residues. Trimming removed 7 bases from V and 4 bases from J, with 17 bases in between. CDR1 is SGHAT, CDR2 FQNNGV, per germline. The data were obtained in a study of T cell responses to AZD1222 COVID-19 vaccine. TCRdb's table, derived via immunoSEQ multiplex PCR, lists solely in-frame clones and lacks some. The sample yields about 120,000 clones, about 85% seen once. The sequencing used peripheral blood, collected on day 0 of AZD1222 vaccination. The chain carries TRBV11-2 and TRBJ1-6, with unresolved D. This receptor was obtained from an adult in good health. The CDR3 DNA is TGTGCCAGCACCCGAGGAGAGGGTGATTATAATTCACCCCTCCACTTT. It translates to CASTRGEGDYNSPLHF. The variable domain in full, completed from reference TRBV11-2 and TRBJ1-6, reads EAGVAQSPRYKIIEKRQSVAFWCNPISGHATLYWYQQILGQGPKLLIQFQNNGVVDDSQLPKDRFSAERLKGVDSTLKIQPAKLEDSAVYLCASTRGEGDYNSPLHFGNGTRLTVT.